What follows are 18 T cell receptor beta chains derived from one specimen sequenced in a study of T cell responses to AZD1222 COVID-19 vaccine. TCRdb keeps only in-frame clones here, not all; method: immunoSEQ multiplex PCR. Among around 87,000 clones listed, 75% to 90% were seen once. This material consisted of peripheral blood, taken 28 days after the second AZD1222 dose. The receptors were gathered from an adult who received the AZD1222 COVID-19 vaccine.

This chain uses TRBV5-4 with TRBJ1-6, with D perhaps TRBD1 (5 bases). Germline lookup yields CDR1 SGHNT and CDR2 YYREEE (reference sequence). With 0 bases removed from V and 6 bases from J, the gap between germline ends came to 13 bases. The CDR3 is 16 amino acids. In DNA, the CDR3 is TGTGCCAGCAGCTTGGCCAGGGACGGTTTTAATTCACCCCTCCACTTT. Translating gives CASSLARDGFNSPLHF.

This chain uses TRBV5-5 with TRBJ2-5; 7 positions agree with TRBD1. The germline V gene encodes CDR1 SGHKS and CDR2 YYEKEE (reference sequence). V trimming: 0 bases; J trimming: 3 bases; junction bases outside the gene matches: 2. The CDR3 contains 14 residues. CDR3 DNA: TGTGCCAGCAGCTTGGCCGGGACAGAAGAGACCCAGTACTTC. Protein product: CASSLAGTEETQYF.

The V call is TRBV30, the J call TRBJ1-1; D is ambiguous. V lost 1 base, J lost 1 base, and 10 bases lay in between. There are 14 residues in the CDR3. The V gene's germline CDR1 is GTSNPN and CDR2 SVGIG (reference sequence). The CDR3 sequence is CAWSDSNGNTEAFF. Here the CDR3 DNA reads TGTGCCTGGAGTGATTCCAATGGGAACACTGAAGCTTTCTTT.

The rearrangement links TRBV19 to TRBJ2-4; 12 nucleotides align to TRBD2. V trimming: 3 bases; J trimming: 0 bases; junction bases outside the gene matches: 9. CDR1 LNHDA and CDR2 SQIVND come from the germline V gene (reference sequence). The CDR3 runs to 19 residues. Here the CDR3 reads CASSIGGLAGTLAKNIQYF. The CDR3 coding sequence is TGTGCCAGTAGTATTGGGGGACTAGCGGGTACCCTAGCCAAAAACATTCAGTACTTC. Full variable domain (missing parts from reference TRBV19 and TRBJ2-4): DGGITQSPKYLFRKEGQNVTLSCEQNLNHDAMYWYRQDPGQGLRLIYYSQIVNDFQKGDIAEGYSVSREKKESFPLTVTSAQKNPTAFYLCASSIGGLAGTLAKNIQYFGAGTRLSVL.

This clone has only one observation. This rearrangement joins TRBV29-1 to TRBJ2-7, with D possibly matching TRBD2 (7 bases). CDR3 length equals 12 residues. CDR1 is SQVTM, CDR2 ANQGSEA, per germline. V shed 6 bases and J shed 6 bases, with 15 bases lying between them. In DNA, the CDR3 is TGCAGCGTGACACGGGGGGCTGGCGAGCAGTACTTC. Residues: CSVTRGAGEQYF.

The chain uses TRBV19 and TRBJ1-1, with D unresolved. Per the germline V gene, CDR1 is LNHDA and CDR2 is SQIVND (reference sequence). This CDR3 spans 14 amino acids. Deletions cut 5 bases from V and 3 bases from J, with 13 bases between. In DNA, the CDR3 is TGTGCCAGTAGTCTTCTTGGGCAGGACACTGAAGCTTTCTTT. Protein: CASSLLGQDTEAFF.

This chain joins TRBV6-2 or TRBV6-3 and TRBJ2-5, with D unclear. CDR1 is MNHEY, CDR2 SVGEGT, per germline. The CDR3 has 13 residues. Trimming pared 2 bases from V and 5 bases from J, leaving 9 bases between. CDR3 loop: CASSYTDRETQYF. The CDR3 nucleotides read TGTGCCAGCAGTTACACGGATCGGGAGACCCAGTACTTC.

The chain employs TRBV5-1 and TRBJ1-1; tentative D call: TRBD1 (5 bases). V shed 2 bases and J shed 5 bases, with 16 bases lying between them. This CDR3 spans 15 amino acids. CDR1 and CDR2 from the germline V gene are SGHRS and YFSETQ. DNA of the CDR3: TGCGCCAGCAGCTTATCCGGGACGGGCAGGACTGAAGCTTTCTTT. Its protein is CASSLSGTGRTEAFF.

The V call is TRBV5-1, the J call TRBJ2-2; 10 bases are shared with TRBD1. This CDR3 spans 16 amino acids. Germline V gene data show CDR1 as SGHRS and CDR2 as YFSETQ. Germline trimming cut 4 bases from V and 4 bases from J; bases unmatched to any gene: 7. The CDR3 DNA is TGCGCCAGCAGCCCCCGGGACAGGGGTGGCACCGGGGAGCTGTTTTTT. This gives the protein CASSPRDRGGTGELFF.

The rearrangement uses TRBV7-6 and TRBJ2-1, with 7 bases identical to TRBD2. The CDR3 runs 16 residues. V dropped 7 bases and J dropped 4; count of bases not matched to a gene: 13. Germline V gene data show CDR1 as SGHVS and CDR2 as FNYEAQ. CDR3 sequence reads: CASTFRASGRYNEQFF. For the CDR3, the DNA is TGTGCCAGCACCTTTAGGGCTAGCGGTCGGTACAATGAGCAGTTCTTC.

This chain joins TRBV6-6 and TRBJ2-1; perhaps TRBD1 as D (5 bases). Trimming stripped 0 bases from V and 1 base from J, with 10 bases between. Germline CDR1 and CDR2: MNHNY and SVGAGI (reference sequence). CDR3 length: 16 amino acids. CDR3 protein: CASSYSEGASYNEQFF. In nucleotides, the CDR3 is TGTGCCAGCAGTTACTCGGAAGGGGCTTCCTACAATGAGCAGTTCTTC.

The chain links TRBV5-1 to TRBJ1-1; D is undetermined. Trimming cost V 3 bases and J 6 bases, with 24 bases left between them. This CDR3 is built from 17 residues. CDR1 and CDR2 (germline): SGHRS, YFSETQ. CDR3 region: CASSYMVSLLEKAEAFF. The DNA of the CDR3 is TGCGCCAGCAGCTACATGGTCAGCCTCCTTGAAAAGGCTGAAGCTTTCTTT.

The chain is built from TRBV3-1 (or the pseudogene TRBV3-2) and TRBJ1-1; TRBD1 matches 11 bases. The CDR3 length is 15 residues. V shed 2 bases, J shed 5 bases, and the junction held 4 bases outside the gene matches. In germline, CDR1 is LGHDT, CDR2 YNNKEL (reference sequence). The CDR3 DNA sequence: TGTGCCAGCAGCCAACCGGGACAGGGGGTGACTGAAGCTTTCTTT. Translating it yields CASSQPGQGVTEAFF.

The chain links TRBV30 to TRBJ1-6; no reliable D call. Trimming took 0 bases from V and 4 from J, leaving 4 bases between them. Germline assignment: CDR1 GTSNPN and CDR2 SVGIG (reference sequence). This CDR3 is 13 amino acids long. Here the CDR3 reads CAWSVRYNSPLHF. DNA for the CDR3: TGTGCCTGGAGTGTACGGTATAATTCACCCCTCCACTTT.

The gene calls are TRBV6-5 and TRBJ2-7, with D maybe TRBD2 (6 bases). Germline V gene sequence: CDR1 MNHEY, CDR2 SVGAGI. V was cut by 6 bases and J by 2 bases, with 14 bases left in between. This CDR3 contains 14 residues. The CDR3 DNA sequence: TGTGCCAGCAGGTCCGGGGGACCTCCCTACGAGCAGTACTTC. As protein: CASRSGGPPYEQYF.

This clone was detected only a few times. The rearrangement uses TRBV20-1 and TRBJ1-2; D might be TRBD1 (5 bases). The CDR3 is 11 amino acids. V was cut by 8 bases and J by 2 bases, with 9 bases left in between. Germline V gene lookup returns CDR1 DFQATT and CDR2 SNEGSKA (reference sequence). Here the CDR3 DNA reads TGCAGTCTCGGGACGAACTATGGCTACACCTTC. Its protein is CSLGTNYGYTF.

The chain carries TRBV9 and TRBJ1-1; 7 bases align to TRBD1. V dropped 0 bases and J dropped 10; count of bases not matched to a gene: 6. CDR1 and CDR2 (germline): SGDLS, YYNGEE. This CDR3 contains 13 residues. In nucleotides, the CDR3 is TGTGCCAGCAGCGTAGAGGGGGCAGGGGGAGCTTTCTTT. Protein sequence: CASSVEGAGGAFF. Drawing the rest from reference TRBV9 and TRBJ1-1, the complete variable domain is DSGVTQTPKHLITATGQRVTLRCSPRSGDLSVYWYQQSLDQGLQFLIQYYNGEERAKGNILERFSAQQFPDLHSELNLSSLELGDSALYFCASSVEGAGGAFFGQGTRLTVV.

The CDR3 DNA follows: TGTGCCAGCAGCTTAAGTGACACCGGGGAGCTGTTTTTT. It translates to CASSLSDTGELFF. The chain recombines TRBV13 with TRBJ2-2; D is uncertain. The CDR3 extends over 13 amino acids. Germline CDR1 is PRHDT and CDR2 is FYEKMQ (reference sequence). The V end lost 2 bases, the J end lost 3 bases, and 4 bases lay between the germline ends.